Ten or more counts support the clone carrying this T cell receptor beta chain. Its matching antigen is unknown. The CDR3 is 19 residues long. Germline assignment: CDR1 SGHAT and CDR2 FQDESV (reference sequence). Trimming took 2 bases from V and 0 from J; bases not matched to a gene: 12. TCRdb redid the calling of the RT-PCR reads with MiXCR, one entry per CDR3 protein. The sample includes some 600,000 distinct CDR3 sequences, about 15% seen only once; the top ten take 7.6%. This entry belongs to a study of response to subunit inactivated influenza vaccine. Findings and caveats of the study: Few additional T cells are recruited per seasonal influenza vaccination, authors suggested.

The V gene is TRBV11-1, the J gene TRBJ2-2; 7 positions agree with TRBD1. The starting material was PBMCs from blood, obtained less than 15 days before vaccination. This clonotype originated in a man in his forties or fifties who received an inactivated influenza vaccine. The CDR3 DNA follows: TGTGCCAGCAGCTTACAATCCCGGGACAGCCCTACGAACACCGGGGAGCTGTTTTTT. It specifies CASSLQSRDSPTNTGELFF.